The entry that follows covers one T cell receptor beta chain sequence. Its antigen is not known. The assay was immunoSEQ multiplex PCR, and TCRdb's table has in-frame clones only and misses some. The sample consists of about 110,000 clones, 70% to 85% of them appearing once. The sample belongs to a study of cytomegalovirus exposure and HLA in healthy donors. Trimming took off 4 bases at V and 8 bases at J, with 19 bases between the two ends. This CDR3 has 14 residues. CDR1 SQVTM and CDR2 ANQGSEA come from the germline V gene. Regarding the study as a whole: A classifier reportedly called cytomegalovirus status with high sensitivity and specificity. The CMV antigen specificity of a few CMV-associated chains was confirmed through in vitro analysis.

This chain links TRBV29-1 with TRBJ2-3; D gene ambiguous. This receptor was taken from a woman younger than 35 in good health and CMV-seronegative. Sequencing used PBMCs. The CDR3 sequence is CSVGRDLQEATQYF. The CDR3 region has the DNA TGCAGCGTTGGGAGAGACCTTCAAGAAGCTACGCAGTATTTT.